Listed below are T cell receptor beta chains from one sample, sequenced in a study of vaccination effects on CD4 cells after COVID-19. Generated by immunoSEQ multiplex PCR, the TCRdb table keeps only in-frame clones and is missing some. Here the sample spans about 70,000 clones, around 72% being singletons. Their antigen targets remain unknown. The starting material was CD4+ T cells from PBMCs cultured with HIV peptides, obtained before COVID-19 vaccination. Every receptor here comes from a human donor who had a prior SARS-CoV-2 infection. The CDR3 runs from the conserved cysteine through the conserved F or W.

>TRBV7-9|TRBJ2-1
CASSAKGQPYNEQFF
>TRBV6-2/TRBV6-3|TRBJ1-1
CASSYQLMNTEAFF
>TRBV2|TRBJ2-5
CASRKGGGGSQETQYF
>TRBV5-1|TRBJ2-5
CASSSGGKPGTQYF
>TRBV5-1|TRBJ2-3
CASSYTGTSGITDTQYF
>TRBV7-8|TRBJ2-7
CASSTRTETYEQYF
>TRBV11-2|TRBJ1-2
CASSYGRDYGYTF
>TRBV5-1|TRBJ2-3
CASSFLAGGSTDTQYF
>TRBV4-1|TRBJ2-3
CASSRGDYTDTQYF
>TRBV25-1|TRBJ2-5
CATSTTRTGFNF
>TRBV5-1|TRBJ1-2
CASSLGTGQDGYTF
>TRBV19|TRBJ2-7
CASSQWRRRGVYEQYF
>TRBV6-5|TRBJ2-2
CASSGKSVGELFF
>TRBV10-3|TRBJ1-2
CAISERDDGYTF
>TRBV6-5|TRBJ1-6
CASSYAKANSPLHF
>TRBV7-8|TRBJ2-7
CASSLARVGRAAYEQYF
>TRBV11-2|TRBJ1-5
CASSLRQGDSNQPQHF
>TRBV27|TRBJ1-4
CASSFLGANEKLFF
>TRBV5-1|TRBJ2-1
CASSWMTSGGYNEQFF
>TRBV24-1|TRBJ2-1
CATSDFTPRGGADEQFF
>TRBV29-1|TRBJ1-4
CSVLVNEKLFF
>TRBV5-5|TRBJ2-5
CASSLQETQYF
>TRBV5-1|TRBJ2-5
CASKESVISVGTQYF
>TRBV6-5|TRBJ2-7
CASRYLEIGGYEQYF
>TRBV10-3|TRBJ1-6
CAISEIDGTFSPLHF
>TRBV3-1/TRBV3-2|TRBJ2-6
CASRPSGANVLTF
>TRBV6-5|TRBJ1-2
CASSYDPRGYGYTF
>TRBV25-1|TRBJ2-1
CASSEYQGVGYNEQFF
>TRBV3-1/TRBV3-2|TRBJ1-1
CASSHLGRPNMAFF
>TRBV5-4|TRBJ1-1
CASSLYKAGGTEAFF
>TRBV5-1|TRBJ2-6
CASSLLGSGANVLTF
>TRBV5-5|TRBJ1-3
CASTRGQPSSGNTIYF
>TRBV9|TRBJ2-2
CASSVAWGGLAGELFF
>TRBV18|TRBJ2-5
CASSKEETQYF
>TRBV12-5|TRBJ2-7
CASGLRLLGVAGAYEQYF
>TRBV6-5|TRBJ1-1
CASSYRGNTEAFF
>TRBV2|TRBJ2-5
CASSERDYREETQYF
>TRBV19|TRBJ2-1
CASSIRSTLSYNEQFF
>TRBV5-1|TRBJ2-2
CASSLVAEAGELFF
>TRBV25-1|TRBJ2-3
CASRDLAADTDTQYF
>TRBV28|TRBJ1-3
CASTLSPFSGNTIYF
>TRBV2|TRBJ1-1
CASSEFAGPTEAFF
>TRBV7-2|TRBJ2-7
CASSFPRTYEQYF
>TRBV3-1/TRBV3-2|TRBJ2-3
CASSQGSLLGTQYF
>TRBV14|TRBJ2-2
CASSHSTGGLTGELFF
>TRBV4-2|TRBJ1-5
CASSQGTGYSNQPQHF
>TRBV2|TRBJ1-5
CASSGQRNSNQPQHF
>TRBV6-2/TRBV6-3|TRBJ2-7
CASSYSPIRSYEQYF
>TRBV7-9|TRBJ2-3
CASGPGRDTQYF
>TRBV6-5|TRBJ2-5
CASSTSEGSETQYF
>TRBV5-6|TRBJ1-5
CASSLGPGEPQHF